This paragraph covers one TCR beta chain sequence. V dropped 6 bases and J dropped 8 bases, with 27 bases sitting between them. The V gene's germline CDR1 is SGHRS and CDR2 YFSETQ. This CDR3 is 18 amino acids long. Using immunoSEQ multiplex PCR, the repertoire was profiled, and TCRdb retains in-frame clones only, with some absent. This repertoire shows fewer than 350,000 clones, roughly 93% found once; its top ten account for 2% to 2.5%. This specimen comes from a study of blood T cell repertoires in COVID-19. Study-level information: Acute-phase and convalescent COVID-19 samples originated in the United States, Italy and Spain. PBMCs, B-cell-depleted T cells, or T cells were the source of the cDNA or gDNA that made up the material.

Recruits, aged roughly 18 to 95 years, lived in 20 to 30 US areas. Participants' own reports of clinical history determined their cohort assignment. The specimen sequenced was PBMCs or T cells enriched from blood (not recorded which). The gene calls are TRBV5-1 and TRBJ1-6, with D maybe TRBD1 (5 bases). This clonotype was obtained from a woman aged 40 to 50 with acute COVID-19. CDR3 in DNA: TGCGCCAGCACCCCCCCCTTAGGTCCCCAGGGCGGGGATTCACCCCTCCACTTT. Translating gives CASTPPLGPQGGDSPLHF.